This T cell receptor beta chain was recorded in a study of shared clonotypes between healthy human individuals (dated by TCRdb to 2020 to 2021). As for the study more broadly: A few men and two women, aged 18 to 49 years, made up the cohort. For each donor, CD4 naive and CD4 memory were each run on three plates, CD8 naive on two plates, and CD8 memory on one plate. The study deeply sequenced blood TCR repertoires of five healthy adults to estimate repertoire size and the extent of clonotype sharing between individuals. To increase sequencing depth and limit assay-specific biases, different laboratories used diverse techniques to prepare libraries and sequence TCR repertoires. Between about 0.85 and 8.9 billion PBMCs per donor were obtained by leukapheresis. Study-level results and caveats: Rarefaction of sorted-subset datasets indicated incomplete sequencing despite the large sequencing depth. Pairwise subsampling indicated that sequencing depth was expected to affect the degree of clonotype sharing among donors. Because the study included a small number of donors, the genetic and exposure-history diversity represented was limited. Naive subsets generally had larger estimated clonotype richness than memory subsets. Sampling was restricted to blood, and TCR repertoires in tissue are likely to differ from TCR repertoires in blood. Compared with non-shared clonotypes, the clonotypes found in all four sorted-subset donors had higher generation probabilities. Across a handful of donors, around 5.4% of naive CD4, roughly 3.5% of naive CD8, 2% to 2.5% of memory CD4, and roughly 0.41% of memory CD8 clonotypes were shared.

Healthy HIV-negative adults with no recently reported acute infections or vaccinations were included as donors. All donors were Caucasian adults living in Nashville, Tennessee, USA. CD4+ T cells were enriched by magnetic negative selection, after which naive cells were positively selected on CD45RA and the negative fraction was taken as the memory subset. After blood collection by leukapheresis, PBMCs were isolated using Ficoll-Histopaque density gradient centrifugation and then cryopreserved in the vapor phase of liquid nitrogen. Purity and quantity of every magnetically sorted T cell population were checked by analytical flow cytometry. Each sorted fraction had its genomic DNA isolated and then quantified by UV absorbance on a Nanodrop 2000c. A distance of 12 bases separates the germline ends of V and J, which lose 8 bases and 1 base respectively. The germline V gene (reference sequence) gives CDR1 as GTSNPN and CDR2 as SVGIG. Including the terminal cysteine and phenylalanine, the CDR3 comprises 13 residues. Here the CDR3 DNA is all that survives: 39 bases in frame from base 1.

Using the deep immunoSEQ assay, TCR CDR3 regions were amplified from genomic DNA by multiplex PCR. Extracted genomic DNA from each cell subset was spread evenly across all wells of several immunoSEQ 96-well plates, with each plate serving as a replicate. For sorted subsets, about 210 ng of genomic DNA, equivalent to tens of thousands of T cell genomes, went into each replicate PCR. Purified libraries were quantified with a Qubit 3.0 fluorometer, sized on a Bioanalyzer 2100, and re-quantified with the KAPA Library Quantification kit. Each immunoSEQ 96-well plate was sequenced on its own single-read 150-cycle Illumina NextSeq 550 flow cell. Concerning the study's data processing: Because only junctional sequences without quality scores were contained in the immunoSEQ output, filtering matching that applied to full-length reads could not be performed. Sequences were annotated with PyIR, a Python wrapper for IgBLAST v1.9, and V/J genes and CDR3 were assigned using IMGT germline references. Any read was removed if the V/J assignment was weak (E-value above 1e-6), the CDR3 was missing, or the read contained stop codons, out-of-frame junctions, or ambiguous translated residues. V3J clonotypes were defined as sequences sharing an identical inferred V gene, J gene, and CDR3 amino acid sequence. Percentage overlap between repertoires was calculated by dividing the number of shared unique clonotypes by the size of the smaller repertoire. Three approaches were used to assess repertoire richness: RTK rarefaction, the Chao1 estimator, and Recon v2.1 estimates of unobserved clonotypes. OLGA was used to compute generation probabilities for all TCRbeta clonotypes that the gDNA method yielded from a few donors. TCRdb stores this immuneACCESS table with in-frame sequences only. Part of the clones is absent; in the studies checked, under half of the shortfall reflects unresolved V genes, and no reason is known for the rest. The DNA gave D and trimming, while V, J and clone size come from that table. The sample includes 950,000 to 1,100,000 clones, with about 75% observed a single time. Approximately 1.5% of the sample is taken by the ten largest.

This clone was counted between two and nine times. This receptor's antigen is unknown. There are no base qualities to consult, and no much larger clone falls within one base. The sequence came from a man younger than 35 in good health. The chain is made from TRBV30 and TRBJ1-3; TRBD1 is a possible D gene, resting on 5 matching bases. Sequencing input: memory CD4+ T cells sorted from blood. Sample cell subset or site, as interpreted from the label and publication: CD45RA-negative fraction. The nucleotide sequence reads as follows: TGTGCCACACAGGTCGGGTCTGGAAACACCATATATTTT. It codes for CATQVGSGNTIYF.